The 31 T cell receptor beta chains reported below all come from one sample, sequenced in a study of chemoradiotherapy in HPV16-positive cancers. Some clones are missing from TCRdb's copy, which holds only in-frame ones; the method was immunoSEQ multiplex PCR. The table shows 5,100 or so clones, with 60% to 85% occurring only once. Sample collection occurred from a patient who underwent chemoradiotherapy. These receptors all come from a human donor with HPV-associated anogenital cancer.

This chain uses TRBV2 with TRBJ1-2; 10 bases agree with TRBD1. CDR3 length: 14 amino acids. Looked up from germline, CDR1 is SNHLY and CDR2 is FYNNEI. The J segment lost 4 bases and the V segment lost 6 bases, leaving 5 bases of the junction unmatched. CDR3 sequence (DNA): TGTGCCAGCAGAGCGGGGGACAGGGGCTATGGCTACACCTTC. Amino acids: CASRAGDRGYGYTF. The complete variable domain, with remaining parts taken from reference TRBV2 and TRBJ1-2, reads EPEVTQTPSHQVTQMGQEVILRCVPISNHLYFYWYRQILGQKVEFLVSFYNNEISEKSEIFDDQFSVERPDGSNFTLKIRSTKLEDSAMYFCASRAGDRGYGYTFGSGTRLTVV.

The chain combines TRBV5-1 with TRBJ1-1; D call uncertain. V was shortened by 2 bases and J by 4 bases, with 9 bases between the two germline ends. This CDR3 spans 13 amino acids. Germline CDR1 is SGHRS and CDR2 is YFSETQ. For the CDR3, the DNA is TGCGCCAGCAGCTTAAGTGGAATCACTGAAGCTTTCTTT. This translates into CASSLSGITEAFF.

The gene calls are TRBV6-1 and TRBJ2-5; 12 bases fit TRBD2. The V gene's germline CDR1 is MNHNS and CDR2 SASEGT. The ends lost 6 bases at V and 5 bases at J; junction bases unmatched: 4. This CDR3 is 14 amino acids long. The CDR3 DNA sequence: TGTGCCAGCAGCAAACTAGCGGGGGGTGAGACCCAGTACTTC. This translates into CASSKLAGGETQYF.

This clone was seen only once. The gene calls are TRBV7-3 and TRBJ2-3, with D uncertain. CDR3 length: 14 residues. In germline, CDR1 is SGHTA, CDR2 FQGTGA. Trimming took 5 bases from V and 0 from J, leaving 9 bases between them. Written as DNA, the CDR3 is TGTGCCAGCAGCCCTAGTTCTAGCACAGATACGCAGTATTTT. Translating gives CASSPSSSTDTQYF.

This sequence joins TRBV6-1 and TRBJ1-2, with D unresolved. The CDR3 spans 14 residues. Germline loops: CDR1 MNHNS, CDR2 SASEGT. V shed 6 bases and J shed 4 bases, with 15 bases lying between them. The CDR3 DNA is TGTGCCAGCAGGCCGAGTGTTGGGTCCTATGGCTACACCTTC. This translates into CASRPSVGSYGYTF.

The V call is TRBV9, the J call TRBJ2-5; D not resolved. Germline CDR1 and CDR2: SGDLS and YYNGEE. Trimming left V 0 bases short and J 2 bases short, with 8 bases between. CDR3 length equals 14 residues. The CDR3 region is CASSVGQTQETQYF. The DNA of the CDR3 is TGTGCCAGCAGCGTAGGGCAGACTCAAGAGACCCAGTACTTC.

CDR3 in DNA: TGTGCCATCAGTGAGTCTCGTACTAGCGGGAGGTCGCAGTTCTTC. It encodes CAISESRTSGRSQFF. V is TRBV10-3 and J is TRBJ2-1; 12 bases fit TRBD2. Germline assignment: CDR1 ENHRY and CDR2 SYGVKD. With V trimmed by 0 bases and J by 12 bases, 6 bases remained unmatched. The CDR3 contains 15 residues.

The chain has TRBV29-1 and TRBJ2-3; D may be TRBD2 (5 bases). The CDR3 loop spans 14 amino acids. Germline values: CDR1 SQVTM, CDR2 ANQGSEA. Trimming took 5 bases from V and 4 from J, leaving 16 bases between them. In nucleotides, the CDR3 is TGCAGCGTTTCACGGGGAGAGGTTTCAGATACGCAGTATTTT. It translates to CSVSRGEVSDTQYF.

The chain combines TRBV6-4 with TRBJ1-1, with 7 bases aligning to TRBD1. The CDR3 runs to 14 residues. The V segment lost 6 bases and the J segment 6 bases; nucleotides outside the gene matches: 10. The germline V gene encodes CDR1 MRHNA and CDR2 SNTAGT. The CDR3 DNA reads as TGTGCCAGCAGCCCAGGGACAGCGCCGTCTGAAGCTTTCTTT. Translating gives CASSPGTAPSEAFF.

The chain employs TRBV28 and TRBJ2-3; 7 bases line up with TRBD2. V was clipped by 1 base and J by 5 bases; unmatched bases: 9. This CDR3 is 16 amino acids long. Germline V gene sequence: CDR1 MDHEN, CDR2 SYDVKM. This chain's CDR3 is CASSLFGGGPGDTQYF. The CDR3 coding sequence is TGTGCCAGCAGTTTATTTGGGGGAGGGCCGGGAGATACGCAGTATTTT. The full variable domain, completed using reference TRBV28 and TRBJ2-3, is DVKVTQSSRYLVKRTGEKVFLECVQDMDHENMFWYRQDPGLGLRLIYFSYDVKMKEKGDIPEGYSVSREKKERFSLILESASTNQTSMYLCASSLFGGGPGDTQYFGPGTRLTVL.

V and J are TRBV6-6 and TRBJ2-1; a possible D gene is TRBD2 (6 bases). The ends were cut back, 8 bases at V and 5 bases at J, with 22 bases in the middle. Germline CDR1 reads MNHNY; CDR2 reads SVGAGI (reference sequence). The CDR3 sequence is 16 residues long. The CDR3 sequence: CASRMTPGGANNEQFF. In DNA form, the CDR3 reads TGTGCCAGCCGTATGACTCCGGGCGGGGCCAACAATGAGCAGTTCTTC.

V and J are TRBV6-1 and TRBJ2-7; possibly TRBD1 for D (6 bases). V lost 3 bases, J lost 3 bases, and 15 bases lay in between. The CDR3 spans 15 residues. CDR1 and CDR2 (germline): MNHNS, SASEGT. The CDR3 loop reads CASSDDHTGIYEQYF. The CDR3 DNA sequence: TGTGCCAGCAGTGACGATCATACAGGGATCTACGAGCAGTACTTC.

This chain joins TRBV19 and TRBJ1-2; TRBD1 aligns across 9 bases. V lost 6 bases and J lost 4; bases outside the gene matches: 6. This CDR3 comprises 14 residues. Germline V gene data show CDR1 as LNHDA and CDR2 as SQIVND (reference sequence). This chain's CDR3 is CASSDGTGTYGYTF. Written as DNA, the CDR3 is TGTGCCAGTAGCGACGGGACAGGGACCTATGGCTACACCTTC. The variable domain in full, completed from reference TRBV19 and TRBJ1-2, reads DGGITQSPKYLFRKEGQNVTLSCEQNLNHDAMYWYRQDPGQGLRLIYYSQIVNDFQKGDIAEGYSVSREKKESFPLTVTSAQKNPTAFYLCASSDGTGTYGYTFGSGTRLTVV.

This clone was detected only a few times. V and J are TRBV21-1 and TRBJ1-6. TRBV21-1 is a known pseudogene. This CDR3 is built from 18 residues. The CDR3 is CASSKVRADPSYNSPLHF. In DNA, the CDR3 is TGTGCCAGCAGCAAAGTCCGAGCGGACCCCTCCTATAATTCACCCCTCCACTTT.

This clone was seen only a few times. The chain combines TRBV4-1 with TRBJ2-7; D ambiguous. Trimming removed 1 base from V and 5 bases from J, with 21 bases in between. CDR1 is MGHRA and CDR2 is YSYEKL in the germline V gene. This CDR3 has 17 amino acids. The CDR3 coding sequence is TGCGCCAGCAGCCAAGTTTTAGGAGTAGGTGGTTTTGACGAGCAGTACTTC. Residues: CASSQVLGVGGFDEQYF.

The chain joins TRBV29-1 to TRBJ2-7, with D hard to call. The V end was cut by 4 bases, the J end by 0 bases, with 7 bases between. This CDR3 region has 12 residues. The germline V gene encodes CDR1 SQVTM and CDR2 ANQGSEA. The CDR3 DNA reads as TGCAGCGTTGGTGACAACTCCTACGAGCAGTACTTC. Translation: CSVGDNSYEQYF.

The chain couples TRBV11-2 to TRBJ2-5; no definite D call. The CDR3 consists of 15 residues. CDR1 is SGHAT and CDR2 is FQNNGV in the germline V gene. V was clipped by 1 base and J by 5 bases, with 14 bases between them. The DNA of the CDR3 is TGTGCCAGCAGCTTAGCGGTTATCCCCCGGGAGACCCAGTACTTC. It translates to CASSLAVIPRETQYF.

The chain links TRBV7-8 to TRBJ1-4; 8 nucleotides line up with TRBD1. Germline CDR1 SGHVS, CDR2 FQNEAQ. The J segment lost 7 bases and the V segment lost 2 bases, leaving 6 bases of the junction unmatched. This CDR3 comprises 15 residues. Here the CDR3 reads CASSLSGTGAEKLFF. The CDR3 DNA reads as TGTGCCAGCAGCTTATCCGGGACAGGAGCTGAAAAACTGTTTTTT.

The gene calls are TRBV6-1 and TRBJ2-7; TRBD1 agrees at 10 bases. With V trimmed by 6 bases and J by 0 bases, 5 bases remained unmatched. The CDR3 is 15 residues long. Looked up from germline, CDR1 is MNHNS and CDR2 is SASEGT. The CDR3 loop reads CASSLDRGGSYEQYF. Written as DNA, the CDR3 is TGTGCCAGCAGCCTGGACAGGGGGGGCTCCTACGAGCAGTACTTC.

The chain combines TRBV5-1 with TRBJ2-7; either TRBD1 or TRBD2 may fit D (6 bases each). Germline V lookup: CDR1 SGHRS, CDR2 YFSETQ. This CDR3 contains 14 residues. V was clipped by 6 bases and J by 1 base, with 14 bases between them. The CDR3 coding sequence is TGCGCCAGCAAGGGGGACTTAAGGTCCTACGAGCAGTACTTC. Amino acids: CASKGDLRSYEQYF. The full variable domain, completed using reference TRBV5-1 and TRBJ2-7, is KAGVTQTPRYLIKTRGQQVTLSCSPISGHRSVSWYQQTPGQGLQFLFEYFSETQRNKGNFPGRFSGRQFSNSRSEMNVSTLELGDSALYLCASKGDLRSYEQYFGPGTRLTVT.

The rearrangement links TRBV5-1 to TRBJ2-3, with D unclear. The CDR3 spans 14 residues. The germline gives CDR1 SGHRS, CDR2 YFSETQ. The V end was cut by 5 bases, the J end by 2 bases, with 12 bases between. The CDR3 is CASRNLLHTDTQYF. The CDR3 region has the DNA TGCGCCAGCAGGAACCTCCTACACACAGATACGCAGTATTTT.

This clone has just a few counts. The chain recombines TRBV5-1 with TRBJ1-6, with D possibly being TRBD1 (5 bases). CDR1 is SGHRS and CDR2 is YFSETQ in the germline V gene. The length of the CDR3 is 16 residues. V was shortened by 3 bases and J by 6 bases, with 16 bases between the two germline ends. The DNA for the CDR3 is TGCGCCAGCAGCTCAAAGGCGAGGGGAAGTAATTCACCCCTCCACTTT. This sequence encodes CASSSKARGSNSPLHF.

The CDR3 coding sequence is TGTGCCACCAGCAGAGATAAGGGGACAGGGAACACCGGGGAGCTGTTTTTT. Protein: CATSRDKGTGNTGELFF. This chain uses TRBV15 with TRBJ2-2, with TRBD1 matching 8 bases. CDR1 is LNHNV and CDR2 is YYDKDF in the germline V gene (reference sequence). V shed 0 bases, J shed 1 base, and the junction held 4 bases outside the gene matches. The CDR3 is 17 amino acids.

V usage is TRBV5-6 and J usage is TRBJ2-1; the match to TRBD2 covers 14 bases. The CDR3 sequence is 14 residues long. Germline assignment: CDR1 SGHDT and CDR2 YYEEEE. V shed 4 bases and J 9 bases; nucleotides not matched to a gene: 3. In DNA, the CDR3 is TGTGCCAGCAGCCCGGGACTAGCGGGGGTTGAGCAGTTCTTC. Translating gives CASSPGLAGVEQFF.

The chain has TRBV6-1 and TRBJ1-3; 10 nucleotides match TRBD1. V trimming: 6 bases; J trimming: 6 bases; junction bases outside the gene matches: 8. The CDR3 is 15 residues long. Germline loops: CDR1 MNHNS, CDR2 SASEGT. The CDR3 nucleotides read TGTGCCAGCAGAGTACACGGGACAGGGGAAAACACCATATATTTT. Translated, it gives CASRVHGTGENTIYF.

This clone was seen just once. CDR3 sequence reads: CASSSIGREGADTQYF. CDR3 bases: TGTGCCAGCAGTTCCATTGGTCGGGAGGGTGCAGATACGCAGTATTTT. The genes are TRBV27 and TRBJ2-3, with 8 bases matching TRBD2. J was trimmed by 4 bases and V by 4 bases; bases with no gene match: 10. The CDR3 is 16 amino acids. Per the germline V gene, CDR1 is MNHEY and CDR2 is SMNVEV (reference sequence).

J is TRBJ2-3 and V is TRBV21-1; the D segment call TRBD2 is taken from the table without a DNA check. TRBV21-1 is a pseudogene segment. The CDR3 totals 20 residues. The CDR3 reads CASSKASTSGRALGTDTQYF. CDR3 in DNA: TGTGCCAGCAGCAAAGCTTCGACTAGCGGGAGGGCTCTCGGCACAGATACGCAGTATTTT.

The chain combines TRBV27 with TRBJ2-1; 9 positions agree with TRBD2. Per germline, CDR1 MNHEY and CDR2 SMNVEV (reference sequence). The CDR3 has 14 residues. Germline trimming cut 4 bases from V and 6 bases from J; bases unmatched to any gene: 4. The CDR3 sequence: CASSSGTSINEQFF. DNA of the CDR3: TGTGCCAGCAGTTCCGGGACTAGCATCAATGAGCAGTTCTTC.

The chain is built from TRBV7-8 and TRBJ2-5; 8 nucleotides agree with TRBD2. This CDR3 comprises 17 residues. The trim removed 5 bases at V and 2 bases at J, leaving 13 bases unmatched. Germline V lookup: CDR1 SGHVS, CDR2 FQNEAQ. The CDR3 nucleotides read TGTGCCAGCAGCCCCCAACCGGGACTAGAAACTCAAGAGACCCAGTACTTC. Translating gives CASSPQPGLETQETQYF. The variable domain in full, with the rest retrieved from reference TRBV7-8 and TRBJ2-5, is GAGVSQSPRYKVAKRGQDVALRCDPISGHVSLFWYQQALGQGPEFLTYFQNEAQLDKSGLPSDRFFAERPEGSVSTLKIQRTQQEDSAVYLCASSPQPGLETQETQYFGPGTRLLVL.

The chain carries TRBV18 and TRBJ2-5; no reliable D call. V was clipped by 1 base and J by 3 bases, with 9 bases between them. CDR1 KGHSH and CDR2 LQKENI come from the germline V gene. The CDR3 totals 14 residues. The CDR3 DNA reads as TGTGCCAGCTCACCACTTGGCGCAGAAGAGACCCAGTACTTC. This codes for CASSPLGAEETQYF.

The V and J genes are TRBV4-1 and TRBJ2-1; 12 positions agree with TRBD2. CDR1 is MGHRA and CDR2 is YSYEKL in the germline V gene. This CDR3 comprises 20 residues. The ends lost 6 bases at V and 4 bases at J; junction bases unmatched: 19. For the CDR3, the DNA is TGCGCCAGCAGGCAAATCGGCCCTAGCGGGAGGGAAGAGGCTTACAATGAGCAGTTCTTC. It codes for CASRQIGPSGREEAYNEQFF.